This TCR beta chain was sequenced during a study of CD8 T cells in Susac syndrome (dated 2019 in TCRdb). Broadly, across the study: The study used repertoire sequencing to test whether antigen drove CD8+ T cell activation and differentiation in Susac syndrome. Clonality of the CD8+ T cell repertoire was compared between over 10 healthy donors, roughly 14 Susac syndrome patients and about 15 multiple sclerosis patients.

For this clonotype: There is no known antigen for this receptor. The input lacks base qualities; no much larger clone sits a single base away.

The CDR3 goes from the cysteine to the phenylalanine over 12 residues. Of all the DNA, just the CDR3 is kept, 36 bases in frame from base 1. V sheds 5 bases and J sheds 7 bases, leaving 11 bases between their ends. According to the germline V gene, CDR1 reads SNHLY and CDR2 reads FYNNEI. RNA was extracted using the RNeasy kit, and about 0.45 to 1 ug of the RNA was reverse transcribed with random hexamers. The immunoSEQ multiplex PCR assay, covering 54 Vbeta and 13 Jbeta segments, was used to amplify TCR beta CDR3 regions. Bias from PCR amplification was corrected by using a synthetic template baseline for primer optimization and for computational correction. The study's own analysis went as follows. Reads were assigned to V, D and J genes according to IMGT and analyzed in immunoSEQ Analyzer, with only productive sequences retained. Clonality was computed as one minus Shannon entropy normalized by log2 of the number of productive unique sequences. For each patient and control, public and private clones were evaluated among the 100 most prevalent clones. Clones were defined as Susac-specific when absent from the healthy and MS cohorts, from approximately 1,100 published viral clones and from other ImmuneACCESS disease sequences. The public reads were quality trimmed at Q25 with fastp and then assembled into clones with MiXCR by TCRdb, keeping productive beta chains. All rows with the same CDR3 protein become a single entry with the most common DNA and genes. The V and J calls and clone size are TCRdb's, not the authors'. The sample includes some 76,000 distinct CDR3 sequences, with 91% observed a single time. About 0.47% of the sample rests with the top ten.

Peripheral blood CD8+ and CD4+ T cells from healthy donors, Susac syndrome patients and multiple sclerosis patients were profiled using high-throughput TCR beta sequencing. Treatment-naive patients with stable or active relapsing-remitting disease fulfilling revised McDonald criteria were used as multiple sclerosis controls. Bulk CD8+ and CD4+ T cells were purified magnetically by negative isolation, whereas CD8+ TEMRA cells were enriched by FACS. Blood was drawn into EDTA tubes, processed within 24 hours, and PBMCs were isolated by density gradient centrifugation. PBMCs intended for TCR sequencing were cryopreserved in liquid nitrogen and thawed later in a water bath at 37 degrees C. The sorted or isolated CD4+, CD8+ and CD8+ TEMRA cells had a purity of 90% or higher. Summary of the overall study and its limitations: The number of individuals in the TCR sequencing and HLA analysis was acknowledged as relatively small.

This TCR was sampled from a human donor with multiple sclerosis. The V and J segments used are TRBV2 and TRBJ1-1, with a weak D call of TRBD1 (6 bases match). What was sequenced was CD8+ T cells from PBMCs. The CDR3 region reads CASSSRGNEAFF. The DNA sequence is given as TGTGCCAGCAGTTCCAGGGGAAATGAAGCTTTCTTT.